The rows below give T cell receptor beta chains drawn from one sample of a study of T cells after yellow fever vaccination. TCRdb reanalysed the 5' RACE reads using MiXCR and keeps one entry per CDR3 protein. Here the sample spans roughly 120,000 distinct CDR3 sequences, 6.5% to 9% being singletons. The sequencing here drew on CD4+ T cells sorted from PBMCs, taken around 45 days after the first yellow fever vaccination. The receptors stem from a man aged 18 to 30 who received the YFV17D yellow fever vaccine. Both conserved end residues are part of each CDR3. D genes are given only for firm matches. Clone size is not always given. Where it is, it says once, few, many or a class for expanded clones.

clone size: many; J gene: TRBJ2-3; D gene: .; V gene: TRBV20-1; CDR3 protein: CSAETSSDTQYF
clone size: many; J gene: TRBJ2-5; D gene: TRBD1; V gene: TRBV12-3/TRBV12-4; CDR3 protein: CATGFGTGTMGETQYF
clone size: many; J gene: TRBJ2-5; D gene: TRBD2; V gene: TRBV7-2; CDR3 protein: CASSLELAAQETQYF
clone size: many; J gene: TRBJ2-5; D gene: .; V gene: TRBV29-1; CDR3 protein: CSVTRGGGETQYF
clone size: many; J gene: TRBJ2-5; D gene: .; V gene: TRBV5-4; CDR3 protein: CASSLGLTRLWQETQYF
clone size: few; J gene: TRBJ2-7; D gene: .; V gene: TRBV10-3; CDR3 protein: CATLDITYEQYF
clone size: many; J gene: TRBJ2-1; D gene: .; V gene: TRBV6-5; CDR3 protein: CASSYSSRGGAFSYNEQFF
clone size: many; J gene: TRBJ1-2; D gene: TRBD1; V gene: TRBV10-3; CDR3 protein: CAISDPGQGNYGYTF
clone size: .; J gene: TRBJ2-3; D gene: .; V gene: TRBV5-5; CDR3 protein: CASGPGLICSDTQYF
clone size: many; J gene: TRBJ1-1; D gene: .; V gene: TRBV30; CDR3 protein: CAWSHQVGGVEGTEAFF
clone size: many; J gene: TRBJ2-1; D gene: TRBD1; V gene: TRBV6-1; CDR3 protein: CASSRGLRYNEQFF
clone size: many; J gene: TRBJ2-7; D gene: .; V gene: TRBV2; CDR3 protein: CASSAGTRGGQYF
clone size: few; J gene: TRBJ2-3; D gene: TRBD1; V gene: TRBV5-1; CDR3 protein: CASSIQGPGTDTQYF
clone size: many; J gene: TRBJ2-3; D gene: .; V gene: TRBV3-1; CDR3 protein: CASSQEGGLTDTQYF
clone size: many; J gene: TRBJ1-5; D gene: .; V gene: TRBV20-1; CDR3 protein: CSAVASLNQPQHF
clone size: .; J gene: TRBJ2-4; D gene: .; V gene: TRBV28; CDR3 protein: CVSTPGAVLAKNIQYF
clone size: many; J gene: TRBJ1-3; D gene: .; V gene: TRBV7-3; CDR3 protein: CASSPQVEGSGNTIYF
clone size: many; J gene: TRBJ1-4; D gene: TRBD1; V gene: TRBV12-3/TRBV12-4; CDR3 protein: CASSFSFRGTGYEKLFF
clone size: many; J gene: TRBJ2-5; D gene: TRBD1; V gene: TRBV20-1; CDR3 protein: CGGIQGAVSLRETQYF
clone size: once; J gene: TRBJ1-5; D gene: .; V gene: TRBV4-3; CDR3 protein: CASSQQQGPQPQHF